These T cell receptor beta chains were read from a single sample in a study of T-cell reconstitution after alpha-beta-depleted transplantation in children. TCRdb fed the PCR reads into MiXCR, producing one record per CDR3 protein. The table records roughly 160,000 distinct CDR3 sequences, around 10% of them present only once. This material consisted of PBMCs, taken before TCRalphabeta/CD19-depleted stem cell transplant. The receptors were sampled from a boy under 10 years old with acute myeloid leukemia, due to receive a stem cell transplant. CDR3s include the opening cysteine and the closing phenylalanine or tryptophan. The D gene is left open where the match is weak. Part of the rows lack a size; the others show once, few, many or a class for expanded clones.

V	size	D	J	CDR3	DNA
TRBV11-2	NA	TRBD1	TRBJ1-2	CASSLTGVGYGYTF	TGTGCCAGCAGCTTAACAGGGGTCGGCTATGGCTACACCTTC
TRBV2	once	TRBD2	TRBJ2-5	CASSDLAGGNQETQYF	TGTGCCAGCAGTGACCTAGCGGGGGGAAACCAAGAGACCCAGTACTTC
TRBV15	NA	TRBD1	TRBJ2-7	CATSGTGGSGSEQYF	TGTGCCACCAGCGGGACAGGGGGCTCGGGATCCGAGCAGTACTTC
TRBV9	many	TRBD1	TRBJ1-1	CASSPVDREYTEAFF	TGTGCCAGCAGCCCCGTGGACAGGGAGTACACTGAAGCTTTCTTT
TRBV28	many	TRBD1	TRBJ1-5	CASSFSRGNDQPQHF	TGTGCCAGCAGTTTTTCCAGGGGGAATGATCAGCCCCAGCATTTT
TRBV7-2	many	NA	TRBJ1-2	CASSLAPDITYGYTF	TGTGCCAGCAGCTTAGCCCCAGACATAACCTATGGCTACACCTTC
TRBV3-1	many	TRBD2	TRBJ2-1	CASSQDFPGGAWEQFF	TGTGCCAGCAGCCAAGATTTCCCGGGGGGGGCTTGGGAGCAGTTCTTC
TRBV6-1	NA	NA	TRBJ2-1	CASRSGTAGNEQFF	TGTGCCAGCAGATCCGGGACGGCGGGCAATGAGCAGTTCTTC
TRBV29-1	many	NA	TRBJ2-4	CSVDLGGNIQYF	TGCAGCGTGGATCTAGGAGGAAACATTCAGTACTTC
TRBV28	many	NA	TRBJ2-4	CASSFSGRKNIQYF	TGTGCCAGCAGTTTTTCAGGAAGGAAAAACATTCAGTACTTC
TRBV27	many	NA	TRBJ2-7	CASSKTGSGEQYF	TGTGCCAGCAGTAAGACTGGTTCGGGCGAGCAGTACTTC
TRBV20-1	many	TRBD2	TRBJ2-1	CSASTGTSGYNEQFF	TGCAGTGCCAGCACCGGGACTAGCGGGTACAATGAGCAGTTCTTC
TRBV20-1	many	NA	TRBJ1-1	CSAPRGGGDTEAFF	TGCAGTGCCCCTAGGGGAGGGGGGGACACTGAAGCTTTCTTT
TRBV3-1	many	NA	TRBJ2-1	CASSRVGNEQFF	TGTGCCAGCAGCCGGGTTGGCAATGAGCAGTTCTTC
TRBV27	NA	TRBD1	TRBJ1-2	CASRGDRGHGYTF	TGTGCCAGCAGGGGTGACAGGGGACATGGCTACACCTTC
TRBV5-1	many	NA	TRBJ2-1	CASSLQEGGLDEQFF	TGCGCCAGCAGCTTGCAGGAGGGCGGCCTCGATGAGCAGTTCTTC
TRBV29-1	many	TRBD1	TRBJ2-7	CSVEGDRGNEQYF	TGCAGCGTTGAAGGGGACAGGGGGAACGAGCAGTACTTC
TRBV7-9	many	NA	TRBJ2-2	CASSLGRSNTGELFF	TGTGCCAGCAGCTTGGGACGTTCGAACACCGGGGAGCTGTTTTTT
TRBV5-1	many	NA	TRBJ1-1	CASSSQAGGAEAFF	TGCGCCAGCAGCTCACAGGCGGGCGGGGCTGAAGCTTTCTTT
TRBV18	many	TRBD1	TRBJ1-1	CASSPNFKTGGDSENTEAFF	TGTGCCAGCTCACCCAACTTCAAGACAGGGGGGGACTCCGAGAACACTGAAGCTTTCTTT
TRBV20-1	many	TRBD2	TRBJ2-5	CSARGLAGGETQYF	TGCAGTGCTAGAGGGCTAGCGGGGGGAGAGACCCAGTACTTC
TRBV20-1	medium-sized	NA	TRBJ1-5	CSARDLNGTTNQPQHF	TGCAGTGCTAGAGATCTTAATGGGACTACGAATCAGCCCCAGCATTTT
TRBV20-1	many	TRBD2	TRBJ2-1	CSARMGTSKKEQFF	TGCAGTGCTAGGATGGGGACTAGCAAGAAAGAGCAGTTCTTC
TRBV5-1	many	NA	TRBJ2-3	CASRTGPRDTQYF	TGCGCCAGCAGGACAGGACCAAGGGATACGCAGTATTTT
TRBV4-1	many	NA	TRBJ1-5	CASSQGRNQPQHF	TGCGCCAGCAGCCAAGGGCGGAATCAGCCCCAGCATTTT
TRBV28	NA	NA	TRBJ1-1	CASSLKSGKAEAFF	TGTGCCAGCAGTTTAAAGTCGGGTAAGGCTGAAGCTTTCTTT
TRBV20-1	many	NA	TRBJ2-5	CSAWTDQETQYF	TGCAGTGCTTGGACGGACCAAGAGACCCAGTACTTC
TRBV7-8	many	TRBD2	TRBJ2-1	CASSSTLAGGSMDEQFF	TGTGCCAGCAGCTCCACCTTAGCGGGAGGGAGTATGGATGAGCAGTTCTTC
TRBV4-1	many	TRBD2	TRBJ2-1	CASSQESSGNNEQFF	TGCGCCAGCAGCCAAGAATCTAGCGGTAACAATGAGCAGTTCTTC
TRBV24-1	many	NA	TRBJ2-1	CATSDATGTYYNEQFF	TGTGCCACCAGTGATGCGACCGGGACTTACTACAATGAGCAGTTCTTC
TRBV10-3	many	NA	TRBJ2-6	CAIKGGVLSGANVLTF	TGTGCCATCAAAGGGGGAGTCCTCTCTGGGGCCAACGTCCTGACTTTC
TRBV7-2	many	TRBD2	TRBJ2-5	CASSLGLAGAGETQYF	TGTGCCAGCAGCCTTGGACTAGCGGGAGCAGGGGAGACCCAGTACTTC
TRBV11-1	NA	NA	TRBJ2-3	CASSSYIDWRSPDTQYF	TGTGCCAGCAGCTCTTACATCGACTGGCGCTCCCCAGATACGCAGTATTTT
TRBV12-3/TRBV12-4	many	TRBD2	TRBJ2-3	CASSGESLAGVMDTQYF	TGTGCCAGCTCCGGTGAGAGCCTAGCGGGGGTGATGGATACGCAGTATTTT
TRBV15	many	NA	TRBJ2-1	CATSRQQPPPPFKFF	TGTGCCACCAGCAGGCAGCAACCTCCTCCTCCTTTTAAGTTCTTC